The subject of this entry is one TCR beta chain. The sample comes from a study of T cells after somatic rescue of genetic block. The CDR3 runs to 15 residues. The trim removed 4 bases at V and 8 bases at J, leaving 11 bases unmatched. The germline V gene has CDR1 SGHTA and CDR2 FQGTGA. Sequenced by immunoSEQ multiplex PCR; TCRdb stores in-frame clones only, minus some. The sample includes 80,000 to 90,000 clones, around 89% of them seen just once. Sequenced: peripheral blood mononuclear cells (PBMCs). The V call is TRBV7-3, the J call TRBJ2-3, with 8 bases that match TRBD2. This clonotype was sampled from a woman younger than 35. CDR3 residues: CASSSAAGVLGTQYF. Here the CDR3 DNA reads TGTGCCAGCAGCTCCGCAGCGGGGGTGCTCGGTACGCAGTATTTT.